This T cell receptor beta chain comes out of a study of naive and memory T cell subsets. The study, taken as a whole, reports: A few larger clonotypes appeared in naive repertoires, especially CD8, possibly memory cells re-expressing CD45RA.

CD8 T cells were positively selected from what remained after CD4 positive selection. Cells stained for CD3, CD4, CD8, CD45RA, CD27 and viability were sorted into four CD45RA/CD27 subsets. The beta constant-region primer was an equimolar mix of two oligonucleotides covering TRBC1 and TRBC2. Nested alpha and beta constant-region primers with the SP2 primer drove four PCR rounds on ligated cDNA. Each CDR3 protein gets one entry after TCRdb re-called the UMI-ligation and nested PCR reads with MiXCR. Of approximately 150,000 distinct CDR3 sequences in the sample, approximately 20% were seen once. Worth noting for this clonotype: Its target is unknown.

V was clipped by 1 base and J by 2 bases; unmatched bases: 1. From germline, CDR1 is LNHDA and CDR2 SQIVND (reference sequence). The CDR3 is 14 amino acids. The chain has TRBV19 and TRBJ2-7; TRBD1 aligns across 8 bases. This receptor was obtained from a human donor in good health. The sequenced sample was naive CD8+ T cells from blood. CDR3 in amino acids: CASSIGTGTYEQYF. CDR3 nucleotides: TGTGCCAGTAGTATAGGGACAGGGACCTACGAGCAGTACTTC.